This T cell receptor beta chain was sequenced for a study of persistence of HIV-infected CD4 T cells. About the study: A median of around 8 years of suppressive ART preceded sampling.

This was the immunoSEQ version 4 assay in survey mode. Generated by immunoSEQ multiplex PCR, the TCRdb table keeps only in-frame clones and is missing some. This sample has around 30,000 clones, with approximately 80% found just once. Per germline, CDR1 SGHRS and CDR2 YFSETQ. V gave up 3 bases and J gave up 2 bases, with 16 bases separating them. The CDR3 is 16 amino acids. Cells were stimulated with overlapping HIV-1 Gag 15-mer peptides. CD40L/CD69 double-negative CD45RO-high memory CD4+ T cells were collected. Concerning this clone itself: The antigen is undetermined.

The chain combines TRBV5-1 with TRBJ2-3; D possibly matches TRBD1 or TRBD2 (6 bases each). The source material was CD4+ T cells sorted from PBMCs after approximately 20-hour stimulation, sampled from a patient who received antiretroviral therapy. The sequence derives from an adult woman with HIV who was CMV-seropositive. CDR3 coding DNA: TGCGCCAGCAGCTCCTTGACAGGAGGGAACACAGATACGCAGTATTTT. This gives the protein CASSSLTGGNTDTQYF.